A single sample gave rise to the 30 T cell receptor beta chains below, sequenced in a study of regulatory T cells in long-lasting Graves disease. The time point is: newly diagnosed GD, antithyroid drugs for less than 3 months. The TCR library was prepared using RNA isolated from PBMCs. The TCR beta library used iRepertoire HTBI primers with Arm-PCR amplification of CDR3. One entry per CDR3 protein, called by TCRdb with MiXCR from the multiplex PCR reads. The table includes 390,000 or so distinct CDR3 sequences, about 11% detected once. This sample was shared with a second study, whose subject was T cells in Graves' hyperthyroidism and ophthalmopathy.

The starting material was peripheral blood mononuclear cells (PBMCs), obtained at new diagnosis, from a patient treated with antithyroid drugs. The receptor source for this set is a woman aged 18-29 years with Graves disease.

This clonotype was seen many times. The rearrangement links TRBV30 to TRBJ1-1; D not resolved. V dropped 4 bases and J dropped 0 bases, with 6 bases sitting between them. Germline V gene lookup returns CDR1 GTSNPN and CDR2 SVGIG (reference sequence). The CDR3 totals 12 residues. CDR3 in amino acids: CAWTGMNTEAFF. The CDR3 nucleotides are TGTGCCTGGACAGGAATGAACACTGAAGCTTTCTTT. Using reference TRBV30 and TRBJ1-1 for the parts outside the CDR3, the full variable domain is SQTIHQWPATLVQPVGSPLSLECTVEGTSNPNLYWYRQAAGRGLQLLFYSVGIGQISSEVPQNLSASRPQDRQFILSSKKLLLSDSGFYLCAWTGMNTEAFFGQGTRLTVV.

The table lists this clonotype with many counts. This chain connects TRBV28 to TRBJ1-2; 9 positions agree with TRBD1. The CDR3 is 14 amino acids. V lost 7 bases and J lost 4; bases outside the gene matches: 7. Germline V gene sequence: CDR1 MDHEN, CDR2 SYDVKM. CDR3 in DNA: TGTGCCAGCATTACAGGGGGCGCAAGCTATGGCTACACCTTC. Its protein is CASITGGASYGYTF.

Many counts were recorded for this clonotype. This chain joins TRBV2 and TRBJ2-5, with D tentatively TRBD1 (5 bases). The CDR3 contains 14 residues. V lost 3 bases and J 1 base, leaving 9 bases between the germline ends. Germline V lookup: CDR1 SNHLY, CDR2 FYNNEI. CDR3 residues: CASSEDTAQETQYF. CDR3 in DNA: TGTGCCAGCAGTGAGGACACGGCCCAAGAGACCCAGTACTTC.

Only a few counts were recorded for this clonotype. This sequence joins TRBV5-1 and TRBJ1-2, with D unresolved. The CDR3 loop spans 15 amino acids. Per the germline V gene, CDR1 is SGHRS and CDR2 is YFSETQ. V lost 0 bases and J 6 bases, leaving 15 bases between the germline ends. The CDR3 sequence: CASSLGQFPSHGYTF. CDR3 coding DNA: TGCGCCAGCAGCTTGGGGCAGTTCCCCTCTCATGGCTACACCTTC.

Notes on this clonotype: No conserved phenylalanine or tryptophan is present at the end of the CDR3, so a read error is the likely explanation. No DNA is shown, since the ends of the CDR3 on it are uncertain; the CDR3 is the one TCRdb lists. The rearrangement uses TRBV24-1 and TRBJ2-3; TRBD1, the table's D call, lacks a check against the DNA. Germline CDR1 KGHDR, CDR2 SFDVKD. Ends included, the CDR3 has 15 residues. The CDR3 region is CATSDLGQGALILSL.

This rearrangement joins TRBV29-1 to TRBJ2-1; TRBD2 matches 9 bases. Germline V gives CDR1 SQVTM, CDR2 ANQGSEA. The CDR3 contains 15 residues. V was pared by 3 bases and J by 4 bases, with 7 bases of the junction left unmatched. CDR3 amino acids: CSVEASGTSYNEQFF. In DNA form, the CDR3 reads TGCAGCGTTGAGGCTAGCGGGACCTCTTACAATGAGCAGTTCTTC.

This clonotype was counted at least ten times. V gene TRBV6-1 combines with J gene TRBJ2-3; either TRBD1 or TRBD2 may supply D (6 bases each). V shed 6 bases and J shed 2 bases, with 15 bases lying between them. This CDR3 spans 15 amino acids. Germline V gene sequence: CDR1 MNHNS, CDR2 SASEGT. Written as DNA, the CDR3 is TGTGCCAGCAGGCCACTAGGGGGGTTCACAGATACGCAGTATTTT. Translation: CASRPLGGFTDTQYF.

This clonotype has ten or more counts. The V gene is TRBV27, the J gene TRBJ1-1; D perhaps matches TRBD1 (6 bases). V lost 1 base and J 7 bases, leaving 19 bases between the germline ends. The germline gives CDR1 MNHEY, CDR2 SMNVEV (reference sequence). The CDR3 covers 16 residues. CDR3 region: CASSLFPDREKIEAFF. The CDR3, as DNA: TGTGCCAGCAGTTTATTCCCGGACAGAGAGAAGATTGAAGCTTTCTTT.

The rearrangement links TRBV20-1 to TRBJ2-3; D is uncertain. The CDR3 spans 15 residues. Germline lookup yields CDR1 DFQATT and CDR2 SNEGSKA (reference sequence). Trimming left V 0 bases short and J 0 bases short, with 10 bases between. The CDR3 is CSARDGQSSTDTQYF. Here the CDR3 DNA reads TGCAGTGCTAGAGATGGGCAGTCAAGCACAGATACGCAGTATTTT.

This clonotype was counted many times. The chain is built from TRBV9 and TRBJ2-7, with 7 positions matching TRBD2. Germline V gives CDR1 SGDLS, CDR2 YYNGEE. CDR3 length: 14 residues. The V segment lost 0 bases and the J segment 2 bases; nucleotides outside the gene matches: 2. The chain's CDR3 is CASSVGRGAYEQYF. The CDR3 coding sequence is TGTGCCAGCAGCGTAGGACGGGGGGCCTACGAGCAGTACTTC.

This chain links TRBV4-1 with TRBJ2-3; 7 bases map to TRBD1. The length of the CDR3 is 15 residues. J gave up 0 bases and V 3 bases, and 3 bases lay outside the gene matches. Germline assignment: CDR1 MGHRA and CDR2 YSYEKL. The CDR3 nucleotides read TGCGCCAGCAGCCACAACAGGGGTAGCACAGATACGCAGTATTTT. Residues: CASSHNRGSTDTQYF.

The V call is TRBV7-9, the J call TRBJ1-3; D might be TRBD1 (6 bases). CDR1 is SEHNR, CDR2 FQNEAQ, per germline (reference sequence). The CDR3 loop spans 18 amino acids. With 3 bases removed from V and 0 bases from J, the gap between germline ends came to 18 bases. The CDR3 DNA sequence: TGTGCCAGCAGCTTGAAAGGGGGAATCTCAATCTCTGGAAACACCATATATTTT. It yields the protein CASSLKGGISISGNTIYF.

This clonotype appeared many times. The rearrangement joins TRBV7-8 to TRBJ2-1; 13 nucleotides align to TRBD2. Germline V gene lookup returns CDR1 SGHVS and CDR2 FQNEAQ. The CDR3 runs 16 residues. After removal of 3 bases from V and 5 bases from J, the junction contained 4 bases not matched to a gene. CDR3 amino acids: CASSLAGTSGDNEQFF. The CDR3 bases are TGTGCCAGCAGCTTGGCCGGGACTAGCGGGGACAATGAGCAGTTCTTC.

In its sample, this clonotype was seen many times. The V gene is TRBV7-2, the J gene TRBJ2-1; a weak D match, TRBD2 (5 bases). The germline V gene has CDR1 SGHTA and CDR2 FQGNSA. The CDR3 is made up of 14 amino acids. The V gene lost 1 base and the J gene lost 2 bases, with 6 bases spanning the gap. This chain's CDR3 is CASSLGETYNEQFF. The CDR3 DNA is TGTGCCAGCAGCTTAGGGGAGACCTACAATGAGCAGTTCTTC.

This clonotype was counted ten times or more. DNA for the CDR3: TGTGCCAGCAGTTACCCCCACGAGGGGCAGAGCTCCTACGAGCAGTACGTC. Protein: CASSYPHEGQSSYEQYV. The chain links TRBV6-2 or TRBV6-3 to TRBJ2-7, with D possibly called TRBD1 or TRBD2 (5 bases each). Per the germline V gene, CDR1 is MNHEY and CDR2 is SVGEGT. Trimming shortened V by 2 bases and J by 0 bases, and 17 bases separated the two germline ends. This CDR3 is 17 amino acids long.

In its sample, this clonotype was seen many times. Here the CDR3 DNA reads TGTGCCACCAGCAGAGACATAACGGGACTAGCGGGATTCCCTGGATTCTACGAGCAGTACTTC. Residues: CATSRDITGLAGFPGFYEQYF. J is TRBJ2-7 and V is TRBV15; 13 positions match TRBD2. CDR3 size: 21 residues. CDR1 is LNHNV and CDR2 is YYDKDF in the germline V gene (reference sequence). With V trimmed by 0 bases and J by 3 bases, 17 bases remained unmatched.

This clonotype was picked up many times. Germline is not matched at one junction end, which may reflect a read error. The V call is TRBV20-1, the J call TRBJ1-1; D unclear. The CDR3 is made up of 13 amino acids. CDR1 and CDR2 from the germline V gene are DFQATT and SNEGSKA (reference sequence). Here the CDR3 reads CSARGILNTEAFF. The CDR3 DNA is TGCAGTGCGAGAGGGATTCTGAACACTGAAGCTTTCTTT.

V and J are TRBV11-2 and TRBJ1-1; possible D gene TRBD1, 5 bases. Trimming pared 2 bases from V and 3 bases from J, leaving 16 bases between. This CDR3 spans 16 amino acids. Germline assignment: CDR1 SGHAT and CDR2 FQNNGV. The CDR3 spells CASSLWDGGLYTEAFF. Here the CDR3 DNA reads TGTGCCAGCAGCTTATGGGACGGGGGGTTGTACACTGAAGCTTTCTTT.

This clonotype was seen repeatedly, ten times or more. The chain recombines TRBV28 with TRBJ2-1, with 9 bases fitting TRBD2. Germline V CDR1 and CDR2: MDHEN, SYDVKM. The trim removed 7 bases at V and 8 bases at J, leaving 15 bases unmatched. This CDR3 contains 16 residues. The CDR3 loop is CASKLAGLAWGDEQFF. In DNA form, the CDR3 reads TGTGCCAGCAAGCTAGCGGGGTTAGCCTGGGGGGATGAGCAGTTCTTC. The variable domain in full, with the rest retrieved from reference TRBV28 and TRBJ2-1, is DVKVTQSSRYLVKRTGEKVFLECVQDMDHENMFWYRQDPGLGLRLIYFSYDVKMKEKGDIPEGYSVSREKKERFSLILESASTNQTSMYLCASKLAGLAWGDEQFFGPGTRLTVL.

The J gene is TRBJ1-1, the V gene TRBV27; a possible D gene is TRBD1 (6 bases). The CDR3 is 13 residues long. The germline CDR1 and CDR2 sequences are MNHEY and SMNVEV (reference sequence). V was pared by 5 bases and J by 7 bases, with 14 bases between. CDR3 sequence reads: CASSHRDINEAFF. CDR3 coding DNA: TGTGCCAGCAGTCACAGGGATATCAATGAAGCTTTCTTT.

This clonotype has a handful of counts. The V gene is TRBV20-1, the J gene TRBJ2-5; D is ambiguous. The germline gives CDR1 DFQATT, CDR2 SNEGSKA (reference sequence). Deletions cut 2 bases from V and 1 base from J, with 11 bases between. This CDR3 comprises 14 residues. The CDR3 sequence is CSARTLAAQETQYF. The CDR3, as DNA: TGCAGTGCTAGAACCCTGGCCGCCCAAGAGACCCAGTACTTC.

This clonotype was seen more than once but under ten times. The V call is TRBV12-3 or TRBV12-4, the J call TRBJ2-7; D might be TRBD1 or TRBD2, each matching 5 bases. Trimming removed 5 bases at V and 0 bases at J, with 11 bases between. The CDR3 is 14 amino acids. In DNA form, the CDR3 reads TGTGCCAGCAGTCCTGAGGGGACCTCCTACGAGCAGTACTTC. Encoded protein: CASSPEGTSYEQYF.

This clonotype was recorded many times. V usage is TRBV7-2 and J usage is TRBJ2-1, with 8 bases fitting TRBD1. This CDR3 has 15 residues. The germline gives CDR1 SGHTA, CDR2 FQGNSA. J was trimmed by 6 bases and V by 5 bases; bases with no gene match: 9. In DNA, the CDR3 is TGTGCCAGCAGCCCAGGGGGCGCGAAGGCCAATGAGCAGTTCTTC. This sequence encodes CASSPGGAKANEQFF.

This clonotype was counted between two and nine times. This chain connects TRBV12-3 or TRBV12-4 to TRBJ1-2, with D tentatively TRBD1 (5 bases). V gave up 5 bases and J gave up 6 bases, with 16 bases separating them. CDR3 length: 14 residues. CDR3 amino acids: CASSRAGRADGYTF. The CDR3 DNA sequence: TGTGCCAGCAGTAGGGCAGGGAGGGCGGATGGCTACACCTTC.

There are many counts of this clonotype. V and J are TRBV7-6 and TRBJ1-2; 7 bases align to TRBD1. Germline CDR1 is SGHVS and CDR2 is FNYEAQ. CDR3 size: 15 residues. The trim removed 5 bases at V and 8 bases at J, leaving 14 bases unmatched. The CDR3 sequence is CASSNLWEGARGYTF. DNA for the CDR3: TGTGCCAGCAGCAACCTGTGGGAGGGGGCTCGAGGCTACACCTTC.

In its sample, this clonotype was seen a few times. The chain has TRBV7-2 and TRBJ1-2; no firm D call. V lost 2 bases, J lost 5 bases, and 15 bases lay in between. The germline CDR1 and CDR2 sequences are SGHTA and FQGNSA. The CDR3 consists of 15 residues. CDR3 in DNA: TGTGCCAGCAGCTTACATCCACGAGGAGGATATGGCTACACCTTC. Its translation: CASSLHPRGGYGYTF.

The genes are TRBV27 and TRBJ2-1; 11 bases align to TRBD2. Germline CDR1 reads MNHEY; CDR2 reads SMNVEV (reference sequence). J gave up 8 bases and V 4 bases, and 7 bases lay outside the gene matches. The CDR3 runs to 15 residues. The DNA for the CDR3 is TGTGCCAGCAGTTCTAGACTAGCGGGAATCGATGAGCAGTTCTTC. As protein: CASSSRLAGIDEQFF.

This clonotype was detected many times. The chain joins TRBV25-1 to TRBJ2-1; TRBD2 aligns across 7 bases. Germline V gene data show CDR1 as MGHDK and CDR2 as SYGVNS. V lost 0 bases to trimming and J lost 3 bases; unmatched junction nucleotides: 5. There are 16 residues in the CDR3. CDR3 nucleotide sequence: TGTGCCAGCAGTGAATACGGGGGAGGGTTCTACAATGAGCAGTTCTTC. Translating it yields CASSEYGGGFYNEQFF. Drawing the rest from reference TRBV25-1 and TRBJ2-1, the complete variable domain is EADIYQTPRYLVIGTGKKITLECSQTMGHDKMYWYQQDPGMELHLIHYSYGVNSTEKGDLSSESTVSRIRTEHFPLTLESARPSHTSQYLCASSEYGGGFYNEQFFGPGTRLTVL.

This clonotype was counted at least ten times. The chain has TRBV5-1 and TRBJ2-1; the D is unclear. This CDR3 region has 16 residues. Germline-derived CDR1 and CDR2 are SGHRS and YFSETQ. Trimming removed 1 base from V and 3 bases from J, with 14 bases in between. The CDR3 bases are TGCGCCAGCAGCTTGACCTCTCGGGCCTACTACAATGAGCAGTTCTTC. Its protein product is CASSLTSRAYYNEQFF. Together with reference TRBV5-1 and TRBJ2-1, the CDR3 gives the full variable domain: KAGVTQTPRYLIKTRGQQVTLSCSPISGHRSVSWYQQTPGQGLQFLFEYFSETQRNKGNFPGRFSGRQFSNSRSEMNVSTLELGDSALYLCASSLTSRAYYNEQFFGPGTRLTVL.

Many counts were recorded for this clonotype. The V call is TRBV29-1, the J call TRBJ1-3; 8 nucleotides agree with TRBD1. Germline V CDR1 and CDR2: SQVTM, ANQGSEA. V lost 4 bases and J lost 4; bases outside the gene matches: 9. The CDR3 extends over 15 amino acids. The CDR3 DNA reads TGCAGCGTTGCGGGACAGGACGGATACGGAAACACCATATATTTT. Its translation: CSVAGQDGYGNTIYF.